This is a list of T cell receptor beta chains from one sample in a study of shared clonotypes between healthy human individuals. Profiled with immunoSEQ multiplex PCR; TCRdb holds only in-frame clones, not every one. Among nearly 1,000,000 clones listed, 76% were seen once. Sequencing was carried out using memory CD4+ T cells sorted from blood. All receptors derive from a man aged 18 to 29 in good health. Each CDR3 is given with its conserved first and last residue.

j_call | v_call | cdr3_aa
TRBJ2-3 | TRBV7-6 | CASSLGGSRADTQYF
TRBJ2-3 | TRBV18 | CASSPGSGDSTDTQYF
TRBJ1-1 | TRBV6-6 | CASSYSTGNTEAFF
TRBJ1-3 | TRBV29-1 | CSVSPPGSSGNTIYF
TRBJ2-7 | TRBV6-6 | CASSYSGGPDYF
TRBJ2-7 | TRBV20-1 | CSARDLGEQYF
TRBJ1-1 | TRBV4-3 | CASSQSKGEGANLTEAFF
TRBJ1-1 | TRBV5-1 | CASSNQGQGSLGAFF
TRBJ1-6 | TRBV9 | CASSVEGDRGNSPLHF
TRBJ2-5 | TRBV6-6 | CASSRDSGETQYF
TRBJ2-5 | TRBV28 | CASSLGFRTSGNQKETQYF